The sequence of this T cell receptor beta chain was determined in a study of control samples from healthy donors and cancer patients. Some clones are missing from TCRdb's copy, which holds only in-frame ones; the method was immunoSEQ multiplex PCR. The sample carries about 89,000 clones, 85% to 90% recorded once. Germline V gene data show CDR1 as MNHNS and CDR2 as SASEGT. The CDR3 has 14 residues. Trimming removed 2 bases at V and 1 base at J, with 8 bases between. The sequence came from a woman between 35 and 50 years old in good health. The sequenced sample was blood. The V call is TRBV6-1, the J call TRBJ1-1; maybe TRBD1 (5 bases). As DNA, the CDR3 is TGTGCCAGCAGTGAACAGACAGCGAACACTGAAGCTTTCTTT. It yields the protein CASSEQTANTEAFF.